Sequencing of this T cell receptor beta chain was carried out in a study of blood T cell repertoires in COVID-19. Study information: The analysed material was cDNA or gDNA that came from T cells, B-cell-depleted T cells, or PBMCs.

V was pared by 5 bases and J by 1 base, with 18 bases between. Germline values: CDR1 MNHEY, CDR2 SVGEGT. This CDR3 is 16 amino acids long. Sequenced by immunoSEQ multiplex PCR; TCRdb stores in-frame clones only, minus some. Among about 34,000 clones, 75% to 85% were seen once, and the ten largest hold roughly 14%. Sequenced material: peripheral blood. This TCR was recovered from a woman in her 70s with acute or convalescent COVID-19. The V gene is TRBV6-2 or TRBV6-3, the J gene TRBJ2-7; maybe TRBD1 (5 bases). CDR3 in amino acids: CASSPRQSTTSYEQYF. The CDR3 DNA follows: TGTGCCAGCAGTCCACGACAGTCTACCACTTCCTACGAGCAGTACTTC.